These 10 T cell receptor beta chains share one sample of origin, sequenced in a study of PD-1 blockade in classical Hodgkin lymphoma. The table came from immunoSEQ multiplex PCR; TCRdb's copy has only in-frame clones and leaves some out. Of around 99,000 clones in the sample, roughly 81% were seen once. Each patient experienced a relapse that followed autologous stem cell transplantation, and brentuximab vedotin exposure varied. Sequences were derived from peripheral blood mononuclear cells (PBMCs), sampled before the second cycle of nivolumab. Receptor source: a human donor with classical Hodgkin lymphoma.

The chain uses TRBV30 and TRBJ1-2; D gene ambiguous. Per germline, CDR1 GTSNPN and CDR2 SVGIG (reference sequence). The CDR3 extends over 11 amino acids. Trimming took off 0 bases at V and 7 bases at J, with 6 bases between the two ends. For the CDR3, the DNA is TGTGCCTGGAGTGTGGGGTCTGGCTACACCTTC. Encoded protein: CAWSVGSGYTF.

This chain joins TRBV27 and TRBJ2-7; D may be TRBD2 (6 bases). The ends were cut back, 8 bases at V and 3 bases at J, with 29 bases in the middle. The CDR3 sequence is 18 residues long. Germline V CDR1 and CDR2: MNHEY, SMNVEV (reference sequence). CDR3 DNA: TGTGCCAGCCCCGGGGATGCTTCCGTTGGGACTGGAAACTACGAGCAGTACTTC. This codes for CASPGDASVGTGNYEQYF.

The V and J genes are TRBV19 and TRBJ2-1, with D possibly being TRBD2 (5 bases). Germline CDR1 and CDR2: LNHDA and SQIVND (reference sequence). The V end lost 7 bases, the J end lost 6 bases, and 13 bases lay between the germline ends. The CDR3 has 13 residues. Here the CDR3 DNA reads TGTGCCAGTACGGGGTCCCCCCGCAATGAGCAGTTCTTC. This sequence encodes CASTGSPRNEQFF. Full variable domain (remainder filled in from reference TRBV19 and TRBJ2-1): DGGITQSPKYLFRKEGQNVTLSCEQNLNHDAMYWYRQDPGQGLRLIYYSQIVNDFQKGDIAEGYSVSREKKESFPLTVTSAQKNPTAFYLCASTGSPRNEQFFGPGTRLTVL.

This sequence joins TRBV27 and TRBJ2-3; 9 nucleotides align to TRBD2. The germline V gene encodes CDR1 MNHEY and CDR2 SMNVEV (reference sequence). J lost 3 bases, V lost 1 base, and 5 bases had no gene match. The CDR3 is 16 residues long. CDR3 DNA sequence: TGTGCCAGCAGTTTATTTGGCGGGAGGGCTACAGATACGCAGTATTTT. This translates into CASSLFGGRATDTQYF.

This chain connects TRBV28 to TRBJ1-5; 10 nucleotides match TRBD1. Germline V lookup: CDR1 MDHEN, CDR2 SYDVKM. The CDR3 covers 18 residues. V lost 4 bases and J lost 2; bases outside the gene matches: 11. In DNA form, the CDR3 reads TGTGCCAGCAGTTCCCCCGGGACAGGGGCAAGCGGCAATCAGCCCCAGCATTTT. Residues: CASSSPGTGASGNQPQHF. Full variable domain (rest looked up from reference TRBV28 and TRBJ1-5): DVKVTQSSRYLVKRTGEKVFLECVQDMDHENMFWYRQDPGLGLRLIYFSYDVKMKEKGDIPEGYSVSREKKERFSLILESASTNQTSMYLCASSSPGTGASGNQPQHFGDGTRLSIL.

The rearrangement links TRBV5-6 to TRBJ1-4; weak D call: TRBD1 (5 bases). This CDR3 contains 14 residues. V was pared by 2 bases and J by 5 bases, with 10 bases between. CDR1 is SGHDT, CDR2 YYEEEE, per germline. CDR3 in amino acids: CASSFTGQNEKLFF. The CDR3 DNA reads as TGTGCCAGCAGCTTTACGGGGCAGAATGAAAAACTGTTTTTT. The entire variable domain, with the rest obtained from reference TRBV5-6 and TRBJ1-4, is as follows: DAGVTQSPTHLIKTRGQQVTLRCSPKSGHDTVSWYQQALGQGPQFIFQYYEEEERQRGNFPDRFSGHQFPNYSSELNVNALLLGDSALYLCASSFTGQNEKLFFGSGTQLSVL.

The genes are TRBV7-7 and TRBJ2-5, with 7 nucleotides matching TRBD2. V was clipped by 5 bases and J by 0 bases; unmatched bases: 3. The CDR3 sequence is 14 residues long. The germline V gene has CDR1 SSHAT and CDR2 FNYEAQ (reference sequence). Written as DNA, the CDR3 is TGTGCCAGCAGCATAGGACTAGACCAAGAGACCCAGTACTTC. Its translation is CASSIGLDQETQYF.

The chain is built from TRBV11-2 and TRBJ2-7; 11 nucleotides agree with TRBD2. CDR3 length: 18 amino acids. The junction had 21 bases not matched to a gene; V was cut back by 5 bases and J by 9 bases. Germline V gene sequence: CDR1 SGHAT, CDR2 FQNNGV. CDR3 nucleotides: TGTGCCAGCAGCCACTTGGGACTAGCGGATCCATGGGTGGGAGGGCAGTACTTC. This gives the protein CASSHLGLADPWVGGQYF.

This chain connects TRBV5-4 to TRBJ2-3, with D possibly matching TRBD1 (5 bases). This CDR3 is 16 amino acids long. CDR1 is SGHNT, CDR2 YYREEE, per germline (reference sequence). With 0 bases removed from V and 2 bases from J, the gap between germline ends came to 13 bases. The CDR3 DNA is TGTGCCAGCAGCTTGGTAGGGGCCCAACTCACAGATACGCAGTATTTT. Its translation is CASSLVGAQLTDTQYF.

The chain recombines TRBV30 with TRBJ2-4, with a weak D call TRBD2 (5 bases). Germline V gene lookup returns CDR1 GTSNPN and CDR2 SVGIG (reference sequence). The CDR3 has 13 amino acids. Trimming stripped 7 bases from V and 6 bases from J, with 16 bases between. The CDR3 spells CAYDNGVRNIQYF. The CDR3 DNA follows: TGTGCCTACGATAACGGGGTGCGAAACATTCAGTACTTC.